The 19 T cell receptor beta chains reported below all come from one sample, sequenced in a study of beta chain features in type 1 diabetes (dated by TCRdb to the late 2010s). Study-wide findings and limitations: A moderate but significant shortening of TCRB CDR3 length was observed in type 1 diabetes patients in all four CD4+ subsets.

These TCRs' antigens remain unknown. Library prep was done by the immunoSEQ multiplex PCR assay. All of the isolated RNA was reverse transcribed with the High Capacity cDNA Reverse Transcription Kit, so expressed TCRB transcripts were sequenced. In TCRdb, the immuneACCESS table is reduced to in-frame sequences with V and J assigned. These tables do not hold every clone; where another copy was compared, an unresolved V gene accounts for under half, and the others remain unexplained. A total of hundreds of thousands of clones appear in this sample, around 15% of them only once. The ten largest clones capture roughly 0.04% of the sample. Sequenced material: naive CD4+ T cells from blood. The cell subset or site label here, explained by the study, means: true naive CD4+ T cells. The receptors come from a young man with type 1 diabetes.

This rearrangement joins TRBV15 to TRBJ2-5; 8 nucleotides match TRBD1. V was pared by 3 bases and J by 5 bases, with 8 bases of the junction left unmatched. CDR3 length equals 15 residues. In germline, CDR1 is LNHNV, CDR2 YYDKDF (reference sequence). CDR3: CATSSAPTGVETQYF. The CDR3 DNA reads TGTGCCACCAGCAGCGCCCCGACAGGGGTTGAGACCCAGTACTTC.

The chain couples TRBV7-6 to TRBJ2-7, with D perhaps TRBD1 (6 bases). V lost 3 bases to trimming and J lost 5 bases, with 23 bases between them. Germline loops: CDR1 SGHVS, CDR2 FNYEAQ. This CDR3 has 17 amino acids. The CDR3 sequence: CASSLQDRPKLQDEQYF. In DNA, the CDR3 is TGTGCCAGCAGCTTGCAGGACAGACCCAAACTCCAAGACGAGCAGTACTTC.

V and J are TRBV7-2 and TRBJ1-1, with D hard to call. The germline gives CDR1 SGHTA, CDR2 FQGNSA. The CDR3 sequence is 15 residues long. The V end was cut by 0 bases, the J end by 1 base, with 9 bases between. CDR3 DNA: TGTGCCAGCAGCTTAGCGTTCGACGCGAACACTGAAGCTTTCTTT. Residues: CASSLAFDANTEAFF.

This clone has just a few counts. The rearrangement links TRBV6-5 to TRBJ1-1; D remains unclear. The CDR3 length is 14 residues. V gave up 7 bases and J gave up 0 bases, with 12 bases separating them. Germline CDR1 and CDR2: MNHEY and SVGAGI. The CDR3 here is CASKVGSMNTEAFF. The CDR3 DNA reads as TGTGCCAGCAAGGTGGGGTCCATGAACACTGAAGCTTTCTTT.

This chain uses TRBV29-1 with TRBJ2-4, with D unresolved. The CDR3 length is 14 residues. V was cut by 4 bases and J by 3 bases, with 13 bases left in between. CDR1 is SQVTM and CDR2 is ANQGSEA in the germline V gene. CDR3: CSVVLGRGKNIQYF. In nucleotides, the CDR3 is TGCAGCGTTGTTCTGGGCCGAGGCAAAAACATTCAGTACTTC.

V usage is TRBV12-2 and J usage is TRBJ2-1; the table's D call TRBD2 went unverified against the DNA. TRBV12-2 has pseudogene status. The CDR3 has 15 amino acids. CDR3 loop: CASRLRAGGRNEQFF. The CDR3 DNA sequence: TGTGCAAGTCGATTACGAGCGGGCGGGAGGAATGAGCAGTTCTTC.

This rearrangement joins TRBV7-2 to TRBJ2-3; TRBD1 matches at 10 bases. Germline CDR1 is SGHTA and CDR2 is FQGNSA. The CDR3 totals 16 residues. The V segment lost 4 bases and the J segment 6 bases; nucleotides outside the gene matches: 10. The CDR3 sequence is CASSSPRGTGVDTQYF. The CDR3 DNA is TGTGCCAGCAGCTCCCCCCGTGGGACAGGGGTGGATACGCAGTATTTT.

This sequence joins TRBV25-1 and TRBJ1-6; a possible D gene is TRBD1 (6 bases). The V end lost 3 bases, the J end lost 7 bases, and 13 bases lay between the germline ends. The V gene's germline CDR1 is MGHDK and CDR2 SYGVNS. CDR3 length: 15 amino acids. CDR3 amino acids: CASSDTGMGNSPLHF. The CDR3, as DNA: TGTGCCAGCAGTGATACAGGGATGGGCAATTCACCCCTCCACTTT.

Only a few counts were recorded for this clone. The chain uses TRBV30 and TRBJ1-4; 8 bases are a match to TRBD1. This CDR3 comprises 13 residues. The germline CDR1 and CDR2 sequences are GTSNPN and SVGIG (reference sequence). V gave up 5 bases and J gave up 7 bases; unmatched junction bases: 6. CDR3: CAWGQGFGEKLFF. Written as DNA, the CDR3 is TGTGCCTGGGGACAGGGATTTGGTGAAAAACTGTTTTTT. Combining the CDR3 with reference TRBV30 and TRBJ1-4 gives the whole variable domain SQTIHQWPATLVQPVGSPLSLECTVEGTSNPNLYWYRQAAGRGLQLLFYSVGIGQISSEVPQNLSASRPQDRQFILSSKKLLLSDSGFYLCAWGQGFGEKLFFGSGTQLSVL.

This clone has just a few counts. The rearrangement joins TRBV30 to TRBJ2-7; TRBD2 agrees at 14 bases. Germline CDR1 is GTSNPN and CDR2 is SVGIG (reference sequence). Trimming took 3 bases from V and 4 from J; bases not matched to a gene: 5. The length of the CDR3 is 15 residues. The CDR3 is CAWRGLAGDGYEQYF. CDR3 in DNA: TGTGCCTGGAGGGGACTAGCGGGAGATGGGTACGAGCAGTACTTC. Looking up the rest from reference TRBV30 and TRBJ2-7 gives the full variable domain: SQTIHQWPATLVQPVGSPLSLECTVEGTSNPNLYWYRQAAGRGLQLLFYSVGIGQISSEVPQNLSASRPQDRQFILSSKKLLLSDSGFYLCAWRGLAGDGYEQYFGPGTRLTVT.

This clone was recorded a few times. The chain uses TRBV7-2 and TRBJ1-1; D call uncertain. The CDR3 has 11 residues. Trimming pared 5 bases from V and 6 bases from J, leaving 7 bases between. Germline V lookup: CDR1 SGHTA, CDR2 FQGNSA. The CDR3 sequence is CASSPTAEAFF. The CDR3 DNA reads TGTGCCAGCAGCCCCACCGCTGAAGCTTTCTTT.

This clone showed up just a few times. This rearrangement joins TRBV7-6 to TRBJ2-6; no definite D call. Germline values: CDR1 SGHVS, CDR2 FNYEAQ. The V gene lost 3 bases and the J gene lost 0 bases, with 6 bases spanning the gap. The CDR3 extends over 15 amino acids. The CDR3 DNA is TGTGCCAGCAGCTTCCCGTACTCTGGGGCCAACGTCCTGACTTTC. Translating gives CASSFPYSGANVLTF.

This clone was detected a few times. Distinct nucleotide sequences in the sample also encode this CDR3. CDR3 coding DNA: TGCGCCAGCAGCCTAGGACAGGCACCCTACGAGCAGTACTTC. It translates to CASSLGQAPYEQYF. The chain couples TRBV5-1 to TRBJ2-7; 7 bases agree with TRBD1. V lost 4 bases and J lost 2; bases outside the gene matches: 6. Germline-derived CDR1 and CDR2 are SGHRS and YFSETQ. The CDR3 is 14 amino acids.

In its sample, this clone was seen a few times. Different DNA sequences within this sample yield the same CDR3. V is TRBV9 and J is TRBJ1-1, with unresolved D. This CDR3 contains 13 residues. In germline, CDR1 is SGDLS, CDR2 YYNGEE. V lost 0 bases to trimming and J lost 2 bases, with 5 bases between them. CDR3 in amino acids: CASSVAVNTEAFF. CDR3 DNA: TGTGCCAGCAGCGTAGCTGTCAACACTGAAGCTTTCTTT.

This CDR3 is CASSLGLLEQYF. CDR3 DNA: TGTGCCAGCAGCTTAGGTTTACTCGAGCAGTACTTC. This rearrangement joins TRBV7-2 to TRBJ2-7; D unclear. Trimming removed 1 base from V and 6 bases from J, with 7 bases in between. CDR1 is SGHTA, CDR2 FQGNSA, per germline. This CDR3 contains 12 residues.

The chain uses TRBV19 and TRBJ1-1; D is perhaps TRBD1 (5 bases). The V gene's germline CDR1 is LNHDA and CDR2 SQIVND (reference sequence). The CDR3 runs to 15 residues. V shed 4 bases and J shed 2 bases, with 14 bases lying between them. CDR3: CASSRVQGLNTEAFF. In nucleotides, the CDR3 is TGTGCCAGTAGTAGAGTCCAGGGACTTAACACTGAAGCTTTCTTT.

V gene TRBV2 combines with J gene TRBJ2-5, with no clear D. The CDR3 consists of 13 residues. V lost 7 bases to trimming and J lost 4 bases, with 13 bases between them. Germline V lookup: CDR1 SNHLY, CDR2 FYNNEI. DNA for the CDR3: TGTGCCAGCACGACGGTTCTCAGAGAGACCCAGTACTTC. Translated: CASTTVLRETQYF.

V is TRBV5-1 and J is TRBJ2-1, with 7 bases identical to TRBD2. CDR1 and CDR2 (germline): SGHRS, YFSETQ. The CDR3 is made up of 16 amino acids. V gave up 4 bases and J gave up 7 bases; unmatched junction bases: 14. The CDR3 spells CASSDDTASGSNEQFF. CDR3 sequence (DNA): TGCGCCAGCAGCGACGACACGGCTAGCGGAAGTAATGAGCAGTTCTTC. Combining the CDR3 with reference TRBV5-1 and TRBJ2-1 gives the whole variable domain KAGVTQTPRYLIKTRGQQVTLSCSPISGHRSVSWYQQTPGQGLQFLFEYFSETQRNKGNFPGRFSGRQFSNSRSEMNVSTLELGDSALYLCASSDDTASGSNEQFFGPGTRLTVL.

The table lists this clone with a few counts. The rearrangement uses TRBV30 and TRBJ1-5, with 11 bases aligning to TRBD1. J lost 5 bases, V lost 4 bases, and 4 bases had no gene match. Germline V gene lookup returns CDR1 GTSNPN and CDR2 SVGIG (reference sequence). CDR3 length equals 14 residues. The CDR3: CAWTKGQGDQPQHF. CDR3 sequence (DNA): TGTGCCTGGACCAAGGGACAGGGGGATCAGCCCCAGCATTTT.